This T cell receptor beta chain appears in the sequencing data of a study of T cells after yellow fever vaccination (dated by TCRdb to about 2019). Describing the broader study: Libraries from fractions with low cell numbers were prepared with the SMART-Seq v4 Ultra Low Input RNA kit. To follow T-cell clones before and after both primary and booster YFV17D yellow fever vaccination, bulk TCR alpha and beta repertoires underwent longitudinal sequencing. Two healthy male donors made up the cohort, one aged 18 to 30 years and the other aged 30 to 39 years. Blood samples were taken at several timepoints before and after primary and secondary immunization, and bulk PBMC replicates and cell subsets were isolated. Broad study findings and their caveats: After the booster, most clones that had expanded after primary vaccination were detected again (about 95% of CD4 and around nine tenths of CD8), suggesting broad maintenance of memory. A small share of clonotypes occurred in both CD4 and CD8 compartments, likely arising from convergent recombination. The study included only two donors, which limits how far the findings can be generalized. The secondary T-cell response was found to be weaker but faster than the primary response, with a peak reached on day 5 rather than on day 15. Computational filtering was required because FACS-sorted repertoires could contain abundant contaminating clonotypes from the bulk population.

The treatment or condition label, read with the paper, signifies: live attenuated yellow fever vaccine strain. A standard Ficoll-Paque protocol was used to isolate PBMCs from peripheral blood. Dynabeads CD4 and CD8 positive selection kits were used to isolate CD4 and CD8 T-cell fractions. RNA was extracted with TriZol from bulk PBMCs, CD4 and CD8 fractions, and dextramer-positive and dextramer-negative fractions. This clonotype was seen more than once but under ten times. Its antigen remains unidentified. The record has no base qualities; no much larger clone is one base away. Synthesis of TCR cDNA relied on 5'RACE template switching, a step that introduced a universal primer site along with unique molecular identifiers. Priming of cDNA synthesis was performed from both the TCR alpha and TCR beta constant segments. Libraries were amplified in two PCR steps, with sample barcodes and sequencing adapters added in the second step. Sequencing of libraries was performed on Illumina HiSeq 2500 (2x100 bp) or NovaSeq (2x150 bp). Processing in the source paper ran as follows. MIGEC handled demultiplexing of reads and collapsing into UMI consensus sequences, while MiXCR performed V(D)J alignment. Vaccine-responding clonotypes were identified with edgeR using replicate PBMC samples, with FDR below 0.01 and a log2 fold change above 5 up to day 15 being required. Each bulk clonotype received a CD4 or CD8 identity based on whether the sequenced CD4 or CD8 repertoire contained that clonotype at higher abundance. TCRdb reran the public reads through fastp at Q25 and MiXCR, keeping productive beta chains. Each entry merges the rows of one CDR3 protein and shows their most common DNA and genes. The V and J calls and clone size come from TCRdb's table, not from the authors' own analysis. The sample includes 110,000 to 150,000 distinct CDR3 sequences, with under 7% observed a single time. The top ten hold more than 0.55% of the sample.

Trimming takes 8 bases off V and 4 bases off J; junction bases not matched to a gene: 9. CDR1 is given as DFQATT and CDR2 as SNEGSKA, both from the germline V gene (reference sequence). The CDR3 sequence holds 14 residues, the cysteine and phenylalanine included. The CDR3 DNA has 42 bases and is translated from base 1. The TCR comes from a man aged 25-45 years who received the YFV17D yellow fever vaccine. The chain is encoded by TRBV20-1 joined to TRBJ2-1; 9 nucleotides in the junction match TRBD2. The sequencing here drew on CD4+ T cells sorted from PBMCs, taken 10 days after the yellow fever booster vaccination. The sequence in DNA is TGCAGTTCAGGGCTAGCGGGGCAATACAATGAGCAGTTCTTC. It specifies CSSGLAGQYNEQFF.